This TCR beta chain was captured by sequencing in a study of T cells in women clearing cervical HPV infection. Here immunoSEQ multiplex PCR was the method, and the copy in TCRdb shows in-frame clones only, minus some. The sample includes about 26,000 clones. CDR1 is MNHNS, CDR2 SASEGT, per germline. This CDR3 has 17 amino acids. V was cut by 2 bases and J by 0 bases, with 15 bases left in between. The study, taken as a whole, reports: TRBV6-7 relative abundance averaged approximately 0.11% in cases and 0.15% to 0.2% in controls. Richness differences could reflect unmeasured T-cell content per sample.

To note about this clone: Its matching antigen is unknown. The read terminates 3 residues ahead of where the CDR3 ends, so the germline J gene completes it.

The TCR originated in a woman aged 18 to 75 with a cervical HPV16 infection that either progressed to CIN3+ or cleared (not recorded which). This sequence joins TRBV6-1 and TRBJ2-3; D remains unclear. Sample: blood buffy coat. CDR3: CASSESLSATSTDTQYF. The sequenced CDR3 bases are TGTGCCAGCAGTGAAAGTTTGTCTGCCACTAGCACAGATACG.